The clone carrying this T cell receptor (beta chain) was counted a few times. The antigen is not known. This sample was included in a study of Graves' ophthalmopathy and Graves' hyperthyroidism. RNA transcripts yielded amplified TCR beta CDR3 regions. Second-round multiplex PCR came after a first-round RT-PCR that employed HTBI primers. TCRdb ran MiXCR on the multiplex PCR reads and lists one entry per CDR3 protein. This sample carries roughly 420,000 distinct CDR3 sequences, around 20% of them seen once, and the ten largest clones take roughly 3%. This CDR3 comprises 18 residues. V gave up 1 base and J gave up 0 bases, with 13 bases separating them. Germline CDR1 and CDR2: SNHLY and FYNNEI. Findings and limits, study-wide: The blood repertoire also included most expanded thyroid clonotypes above 0.001 frequency.

This clonotype originated in a young woman with stable Graves' hyperthyroidism. This sequence joins TRBV2 and TRBJ2-6; D is perhaps TRBD2 (6 bases). Sequencing was carried out using peripheral blood. CDR3: CASSEGISGISGANVLTF. The CDR3, as DNA: TGTGCCAGCAGTGAAGGGATTAGCGGAATCTCTGGGGCCAACGTCCTGACTTTC.